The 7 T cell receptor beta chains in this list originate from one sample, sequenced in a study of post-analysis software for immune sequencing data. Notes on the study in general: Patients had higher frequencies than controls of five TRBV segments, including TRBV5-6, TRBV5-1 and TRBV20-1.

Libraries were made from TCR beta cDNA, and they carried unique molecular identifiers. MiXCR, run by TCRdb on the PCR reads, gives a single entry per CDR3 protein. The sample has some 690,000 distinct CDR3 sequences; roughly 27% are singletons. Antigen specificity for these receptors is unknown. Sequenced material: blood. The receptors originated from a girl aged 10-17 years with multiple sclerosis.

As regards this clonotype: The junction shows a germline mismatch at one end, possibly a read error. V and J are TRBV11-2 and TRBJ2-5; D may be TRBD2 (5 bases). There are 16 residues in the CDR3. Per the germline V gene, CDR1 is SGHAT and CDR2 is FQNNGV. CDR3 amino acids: CASSLDWVGSKETQYF. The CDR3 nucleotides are TGTGCCAGCAGCTTAGATTGGGTTGGGAGTAAGGAGACCCAGTATTTC.

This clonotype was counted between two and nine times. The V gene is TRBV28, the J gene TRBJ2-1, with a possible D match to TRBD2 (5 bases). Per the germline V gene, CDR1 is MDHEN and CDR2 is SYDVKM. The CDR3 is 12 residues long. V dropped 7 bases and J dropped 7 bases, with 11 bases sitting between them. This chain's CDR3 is CASTTKRNEQFF. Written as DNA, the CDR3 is TGTGCCAGCACCACTAAGCGGAATGAGCAGTTCTTC.

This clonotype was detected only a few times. The DNA of the CDR3 is TGCAGTGTCAGACGTCCAGGCCGTCTTTACAATGAGCAGTTCTTC. Translating it yields CSVRRPGRLYNEQFF. The chain couples TRBV20-1 to TRBJ2-1; D is undetermined. Germline V gives CDR1 DFQATT, CDR2 SNEGSKA (reference sequence). The V end lost 7 bases, the J end lost 4 bases, and 20 bases lay between the germline ends. The CDR3 consists of 15 residues.

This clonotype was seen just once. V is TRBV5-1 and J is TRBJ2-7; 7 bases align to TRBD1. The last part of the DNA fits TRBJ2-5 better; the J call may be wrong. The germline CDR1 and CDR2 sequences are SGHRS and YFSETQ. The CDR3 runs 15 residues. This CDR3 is CASSLGQRGPETQYF. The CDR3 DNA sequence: TGCGCCAGCAGCTTGGGACAGAGGGGGCCAGAGACCCAGTACTTC.

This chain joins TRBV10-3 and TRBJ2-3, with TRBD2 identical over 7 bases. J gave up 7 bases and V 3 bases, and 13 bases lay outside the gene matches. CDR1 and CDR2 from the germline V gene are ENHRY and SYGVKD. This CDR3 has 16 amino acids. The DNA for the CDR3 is TGTGCCATCAGTGAATCGGGCCTCCAGGGAGGGAATACGCAGTATTTT. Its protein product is CAISESGLQGGNTQYF.

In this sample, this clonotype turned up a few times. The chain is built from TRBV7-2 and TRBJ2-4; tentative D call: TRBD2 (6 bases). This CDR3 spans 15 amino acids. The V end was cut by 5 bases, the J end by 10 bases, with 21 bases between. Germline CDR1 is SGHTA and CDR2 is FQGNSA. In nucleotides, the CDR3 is TGTGCCAGCAGCCCTCCTGGCGGGGAAACGCGGATTCAGTACTTC. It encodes CASSPPGGETRIQYF. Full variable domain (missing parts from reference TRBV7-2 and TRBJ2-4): GAGVSQSPSNKVTEKGKDVELRCDPISGHTALYWYRQSLGQGLEFLIYFQGNSAPDKSGLPSDRFSAERTGGSVSTLTIQRTQQEDSAVYLCASSPPGGETRIQYFGAGTRLSVL.

In nucleotides, the CDR3 is TGTGCCAGCAGTTCCGCGGTTCGACAGGTGATTCGGTACGAGCAGTACTTC. It specifies CASSSAVRQVIRYEQYF. The chain carries TRBV28 and TRBJ2-7; the D gene is possibly TRBD1 (6 bases). V lost 4 bases, J lost 4 bases, and 23 bases lay in between. The CDR3 has 17 residues. Per germline, CDR1 MDHEN and CDR2 SYDVKM.